Presented here are 12 T cell receptor beta chains from one specimen sequenced in a study of blood T cell repertoires in COVID-19. Assay used: immunoSEQ multiplex PCR; TCRdb lists only in-frame clones, some missing. The sample includes under 250,000 clones, more than 65% of them seen just once. Specimen: peripheral blood. The receptors derive from a man aged 50 to 60 with active or convalescent COVID-19.

The V gene is TRBV10-2, the J gene TRBJ2-5; D is unresolved. Per the germline V gene, CDR1 is WSHSY and CDR2 is SAAADI. Trimming took off 4 bases at V and 5 bases at J, with 8 bases between the two ends. The CDR3 totals 12 residues. CDR3 protein: CASSVWAETQYF. CDR3 in DNA: TGCGCCAGCAGTGTGTGGGCGGAGACCCAGTACTTC.

This clone was detected a few times. The V call is TRBV2, the J call TRBJ2-3; 9 bases agree with TRBD1. After removal of 7 bases from V and 4 bases from J, the junction contained 3 bases not matched to a gene. The length of the CDR3 is 13 residues. Germline CDR1 and CDR2: SNHLY and FYNNEI. DNA of the CDR3: TGTGCCAGCAACAGGGGGCCCGCAGATACGCAGTATTTT. Protein product: CASNRGPADTQYF.

This chain uses TRBV19 with TRBJ1-1, with D tentatively TRBD1 (5 bases). Deletions cut 6 bases from V and 0 bases from J, with 11 bases between. This CDR3 contains 14 residues. CDR1 LNHDA and CDR2 SQIVND come from the germline V gene (reference sequence). CDR3 in amino acids: CASRTTVMNTEAFF. CDR3 nucleotide sequence: TGTGCCAGTAGGACGACAGTTATGAACACTGAAGCTTTCTTT.

The gene calls are TRBV7-3 and TRBJ2-5; 15 positions agree with TRBD2. CDR1 is SGHTA, CDR2 FQGTGA, per germline. V gave up 5 bases and J gave up 7 bases; unmatched junction bases: 5. This CDR3 is 15 amino acids long. Written as DNA, the CDR3 is TGTGCCAGCAGCCAGGGACTAGCGGGGGGTGGGACCCAGTACTTC. Its translation is CASSQGLAGGGTQYF.

The chain combines TRBV11-3 with TRBJ1-1, with TRBD1 as a possible D gene (6 bases). Trimming cost V 1 base and J 4 bases, with 28 bases left between them. CDR3 length equals 20 residues. Germline CDR1 is SGHNT and CDR2 is YENEEA. CDR3 loop: CASSLVALGANGRGPTEAFF. The DNA for the CDR3 is TGTGCCAGCAGCTTAGTGGCTTTGGGGGCGAACGGTCGTGGGCCCACTGAAGCTTTCTTT. Looking up the rest from reference TRBV11-3 and TRBJ1-1 gives the full variable domain: EAGVVQSPRYKIIEKKQPVAFWCNPISGHNTLYWYLQNLGQGPELLIRYENEEAVDDSQLPKDRFSAERLKGVDSTLKIQPAELGDSAVYLCASSLVALGANGRGPTEAFFGQGTRLTVV.

The rearrangement uses TRBV5-1 and TRBJ1-6; D is undetermined. Trimming removed 0 bases at V and 0 bases at J, with 7 bases between. Germline lookup yields CDR1 SGHRS and CDR2 YFSETQ. The CDR3 is 16 residues long. For the CDR3, the DNA is TGCGCCAGCAGCTTGGACGGACTCTCCTATAATTCACCCCTCCACTTT. Residues: CASSLDGLSYNSPLHF.

J is TRBJ2-2 and V is TRBV5-6, with TRBD2 as a possible D gene (5 bases). Trimming took off 4 bases at V and 2 bases at J, with 15 bases between the two ends. The CDR3 consists of 16 residues. From germline, CDR1 is SGHDT and CDR2 YYEEEE. The CDR3 region is CASSPRGRGNTGELFF. The CDR3 DNA is TGTGCCAGCAGCCCCCGGGGTCGGGGTAACACCGGGGAGCTGTTTTTT.

The rearrangement joins TRBV9 to TRBJ2-2; 14 bases map to TRBD2. Germline V lookup: CDR1 SGDLS, CDR2 YYNGEE. CDR3 length: 19 residues. The J segment lost 4 bases and the V segment lost 5 bases, leaving 13 bases of the junction unmatched. For the CDR3, the DNA is TGTGCCAGCAGTCCCCGCCCCTTCGGGACTAGCGGGGGCACCGGGGAGCTGTTTTTT. As protein: CASSPRPFGTSGGTGELFF.

This chain connects TRBV7-8 to TRBJ1-6; possible D gene TRBD1, 6 bases. V was shortened by 3 bases and J by 7 bases, with 10 bases between the two germline ends. Germline lookup yields CDR1 SGHVS and CDR2 FQNEAQ. This CDR3 is 14 amino acids long. The DNA for the CDR3 is TGTGCCAGCAGCTTTGCCGGACAGAATTCACCCCTCCACTTT. It yields the protein CASSFAGQNSPLHF.

This clone was counted a single time. CDR3 coding DNA: TGTGCCAGCAGCTTACGTGAGGGGACTAGACAACAAGAGACCCAGTACTTC. Its translation: CASSLREGTRQQETQYF. This sequence joins TRBV7-8 and TRBJ2-5; TRBD2 matches 8 bases. The CDR3 has 17 residues. With 2 bases clipped from V and 2 bases from J, the junction kept 10 bases outside the gene matches. Germline V gene lookup returns CDR1 SGHVS and CDR2 FQNEAQ.

This clone occurred once. The rearrangement links TRBV5-1 to TRBJ2-5; D is ambiguous. The CDR3 loop spans 14 amino acids. The germline V and J ends were trimmed by 0 bases and 0 bases, with 6 bases remaining between them. Germline lookup yields CDR1 SGHRS and CDR2 YFSETQ. In DNA, the CDR3 is TGCGCCAGCAGCTTGGGTTCGTACCAAGAGACCCAGTACTTC. It yields the protein CASSLGSYQETQYF.

The chain uses TRBV19 and TRBJ2-1; weak D call: TRBD2 (6 bases). The CDR3 has 14 residues. Trimming removed 10 bases from V and 9 bases from J, with 22 bases in between. Germline V gene sequence: CDR1 LNHDA, CDR2 SQIVND (reference sequence). The CDR3 protein is CATKPGLRAGEQFF. DNA of the CDR3: TGTGCCACCAAACCGGGACTTAGGGCGGGTGAGCAGTTCTTC.